Listed below are T cell receptor beta chains from one sample, sequenced in a study of blood T cell repertoires in COVID-19. Clones were sequenced by immunoSEQ multiplex PCR, and TCRdb holds only the in-frame ones, with some missing. The data show roughly 380,000 clones, around 91% seen once. The sequenced sample was peripheral blood. These receptors came from a woman aged 40 to 50 with COVID-19, enrolled during active disease. CDR3s include the opening cysteine and the closing phenylalanine or tryptophan. The D gene is left open where the match is weak. The listing skips clone size in some rows; elsewhere it reads once, few, many or a size class.

CDR3aa,CDR3nt,abundance,j_gene,d_gene,v_gene
CASSQMAVGAGELFF,TGTGCCAGCAGCCAAATGGCGGTCGGGGCCGGGGAGCTGTTTTTT,NA,TRBJ2-2,NA,TRBV3-1/TRBV3-2
CASSSSGPETQYF,TGTGCTAGCAGCTCATCGGGTCCAGAGACCCAGTACTTC,NA,TRBJ2-5,NA,TRBV7-7
CASSIFGTSNYGYTF,TGTGCCAGTAGTATTTTTGGGACTTCTAACTATGGCTACACCTTC,few,TRBJ1-2,NA,TRBV19
CASSLESQETQYF,TGTGCCAGCAGCCTCGAGAGCCAAGAGACCCAGTACTTC,NA,TRBJ2-5,NA,TRBV2
CASSPPTSGGARETQYF,TGTGCCAGCAGCCCGCCGACTAGCGGGGGGGCCAGAGAGACCCAGTACTTC,NA,TRBJ2-5,TRBD2,TRBV5-4
CASSIGRGSSGVKNIQYF,TGTGCCAGTAGTATAGGCAGGGGGAGTAGCGGGGTTAAAAACATTCAGTACTTC,NA,TRBJ2-4,NA,TRBV19
CASKRGGPYEQYF,TGTGCCAGCAAAAGGGGGGGCCCCTACGAGCAGTACTTC,NA,TRBJ2-7,NA,TRBV6-5
CASSGRTQGYTF,TGTGCCAGCAGCGGCCGGACACAAGGCTACACCTTC,once,TRBJ1-2,NA,TRBV9
CASSTGLVNEKLFF,TGTGCCAGCAGTACAGGGTTGGTTAATGAAAAACTGTTTTTT,few,TRBJ1-4,NA,TRBV28
CASSRRGASYEQYF,TGTGCCAGTAGCCGCAGGGGGGCTTCCTACGAGCAGTACTTC,NA,TRBJ2-7,NA,TRBV19
CASSRGQGGFGGTEAFF,TGCGCCAGCAGCCGGGGACAGGGTGGCTTCGGGGGCACTGAAGCTTTCTTT,NA,TRBJ1-1,TRBD1,TRBV5-1
CAISVSLTGEAFF,TGTGCCATCAGTGTTTCTCTAACGGGTGAAGCTTTCTTT,NA,TRBJ1-1,NA,TRBV10-3
CASRDTSGPSTDTQYF,TGTGCCAGCAGGGATACTAGCGGGCCTAGCACAGATACGCAGTATTTT,once,TRBJ2-3,TRBD2,TRBV5-4
CASQGSGSSEQFF,TGTGCCAGCCAGGGTAGCGGGAGTAGTGAGCAGTTCTTC,NA,TRBJ2-1,TRBD2,TRBV12-3/TRBV12-4